This TCR beta chain was sequenced for a study of blood T cell repertoires in COVID-19. Trimming at V came to 0 bases and at J to 3 bases, leaving 4 bases not matched to a gene. The germline V gene encodes CDR1 MNHEY and CDR2 SVGEGT. The CDR3 consists of 16 residues. Here immunoSEQ multiplex PCR was the method, and the copy in TCRdb shows in-frame clones only, minus some. The repertoire holds approximately 300,000 clones, with around nine tenths as singletons. Sequencing was carried out using PBMCs or T cells enriched from blood (not recorded which). This receptor was obtained from a woman aged 18-30 years who had recovered from COVID-19. The chain carries TRBV6-2 or TRBV6-3 and TRBJ2-3; 9 positions agree with TRBD2. The CDR3 protein is CASSYSTSGGTDTQYF. DNA of the CDR3: TGTGCCAGCAGTTACTCGACGAGCGGGGGGACAGATACGCAGTATTTT.